Here is one T cell receptor beta chain with its context. The target antigen is unknown. The data stem from a study of Ad26.COV2.S vaccination and SARS-CoV-2 variants. Treatment indicated: approximately 18 received Ad26.COV2.S at low or high dose, single or two shots; roughly five received placebo; per-sample allocation not given. The study sampled participants on day 63 after the first vaccine or placebo injection. From germline, CDR1 is MNHEY and CDR2 SMNVEV (reference sequence). The CDR3 covers 14 residues. Trimming pared 5 bases from V and 5 bases from J, leaving 15 bases between. Study findings and constraints: Substantial breadth was reported for post-vaccination spike-specific CD8+ and CD4+ T cells. Measurement of non-spike TCR breadth gave similar results in vaccine and placebo recipients.

The repertoire was sequenced with immunoSEQ multiplex PCR; TCRdb's copy has only in-frame clones and lacks some. This sample has 300,000 to 350,000 clones, with 75% to 90% found just once. The source of this sequence is a person aged 18 to 65 who received the Ad26.COV2.S COVID-19 vaccine or a placebo. The rearrangement joins TRBV27 to TRBJ2-5; D possibly corresponds to TRBD1 (5 bases). Specimen: peripheral blood, collected in a trial of Ad26.COV2.S vaccine versus placebo. CDR3 nucleotide sequence: TGTGCCAGCAGTACAACGATGCCAGGGGAGACCCAGTACTTC. It yields the protein CASSTTMPGETQYF.